The source of this T cell receptor (beta chain) is a study of cytomegalovirus exposure and HLA in healthy donors. As for this clone: Its specificity is not known.

Study conclusions and caveats: As a later analysis revealed, most CMV-associated TCR beta chains appeared HLA-restricted. In a later analysis, V- and J-gene trimming of beta chains associated with a DCLRE1C missense variant, replicated independently.

Healthy bone marrow donors made up the donor group. The PCR contained 60 Vbeta and 13 Jbeta primers. The assay was immunoSEQ multiplex PCR, and TCRdb's table has in-frame clones only and misses some. The table includes 120,000 to 150,000 clones, roughly four fifths detected once. This receptor was obtained from a man aged 30-40 years in good health and CMV-seropositive. Sequencing was done on a sample of PBMCs.

This CDR3 reads CASSFTSLAEKLFF. In nucleotides, the CDR3 is TGTGCCAGCAGCTTCACCTCCCTAGCTGAAAAACTGTTTTTT. The V gene is TRBV7-2, the J gene TRBJ1-4; D is unresolved. The CDR3 is 14 residues long. V gave up 3 bases and J gave up 7 bases, with 12 bases separating them. The germline V gene encodes CDR1 SGHTA and CDR2 FQGNSA.